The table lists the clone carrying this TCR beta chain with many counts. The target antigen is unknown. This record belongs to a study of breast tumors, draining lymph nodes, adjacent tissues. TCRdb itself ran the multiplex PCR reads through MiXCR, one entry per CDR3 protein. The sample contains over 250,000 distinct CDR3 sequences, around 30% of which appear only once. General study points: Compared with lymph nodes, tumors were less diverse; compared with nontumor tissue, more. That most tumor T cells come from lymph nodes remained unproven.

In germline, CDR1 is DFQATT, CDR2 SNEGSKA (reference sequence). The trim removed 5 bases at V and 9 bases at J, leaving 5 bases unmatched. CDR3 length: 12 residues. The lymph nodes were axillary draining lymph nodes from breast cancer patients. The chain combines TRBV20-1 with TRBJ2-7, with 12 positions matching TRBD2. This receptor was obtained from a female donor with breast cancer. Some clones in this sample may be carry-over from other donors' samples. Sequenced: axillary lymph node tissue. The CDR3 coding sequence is TGCAGTGCTGGGGCTAGCGGGGGGGGGCAGTACTTC. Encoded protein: CSAGASGGGQYF.